This record looks at one TCR beta chain sequence and its context. No base-level quality is on record; no much larger clone is a single base apart. The data derive from a study of T cells in tuberculosis (dated 2018 in TCRdb). With respect to the entire study: To characterize T cells specific for the mycobacterial lipid antigen glucose monomycolate (GMM), the study used CD1B tetramers together with high-throughput TCR immunosequencing.

Looking up the germline V gene yields CDR1 ENHRY and CDR2 SYGVKD. CDR3 length: 14 amino acids, cysteine to phenylalanine. Here the CDR3 DNA is all that survives: 42 bases in frame from base 1. V gives up 6 bases and J gives up 3 bases, and the segment between their germline ends measures 15 bases. PBMC were thawed, rested overnight, stained with a GMM-loaded CD1B tetramer, a Live/Dead dye and anti-CD3, and then sorted on a FACS Aria II. C32 glucose monomycolate purified from Rhodococcus equi was loaded onto CD1B tetramers. PBMC used for tetramer sorting had been depleted of CD14-expressing monocytes for a separate study before cryopreservation. From each donor, approximately 100,000 tetramer-negative cells were sorted and analyzed together with the tetramer-positive cells. Antigen-specific T cells were sorted from a handful of healthy South African adults using GMM-loaded CD1B tetramers. Study-wide conclusions, independent of this receptor: The stringent sort gate may have missed T cells binding the CD1B-GMM tetramer with low affinity.

Because TCR-alpha and TCR-beta chains were sequenced unpaired, no information on chain pairing was available. TCR libraries were generated with the immunoSEQ multiplex PCR assay, using TCR-beta and/or TCR-alpha/delta assays for each sample. The Illumina high-throughput platform was used to sequence the amplified TCR libraries. Under the source paper's analysis protocol: Clustering and dimensionality reduction relied on pairwise TCRdist distances among GMM-specific receptors from T cells that were either sorted ex vivo or expanded in vitro. Sequence motifs, defined by gene usage and CDR3 content, were tested for enrichment in tetramer-positive compared with tetramer-negative populations. Drawn from immuneACCESS, this table holds only the in-frame rearrangements with V and J called that TCRdb kept. Clones are partly lost; checked studies trace under half to an unresolved V gene and leave the rest unexplained. D and trimming were read from the DNA, whereas the V and J calls and clone size are those reported in that table. The sample records 50,000 to 65,000 clones, nearly 90% of which are singletons. Jointly, the top ten make up about a fifth of the sample.

The sequenced material came from CD1b-GMM tetramer-negative cells sorted from PBMCs. Reading the label with the study, this specimen's cell subset or site is: T cells not binding CD1B-GMM tetramer, sorted from same donor. The source of this sequence is an adult woman with latent tuberculosis. This chain joins TRBV10-3 to TRBJ2-7; 6 matching bases give a weak D call of TRBD2. The DNA is TGTGCCATCAGGAGGGGAGGAGGGTACTACGAGCAGTACTTC. Its coded protein is CAIRRGGGYYEQYF.